A selection of T cell receptor beta chains follows, all from one sample in a study of T cells after yellow fever vaccination. One entry per CDR3 protein, called by TCRdb with MiXCR from the 5' RACE reads. Of hundreds of thousands of distinct CDR3 sequences detected, roughly a sixth appear once; the ten largest clones hold roughly a sixth. The sequencing here drew on PBMCs, taken before the yellow fever booster vaccination. These receptors were collected from a man between 18 and 35 years old who received the YFV17D yellow fever vaccine. Each CDR3 is given with its conserved first and last residue. Fields, in order: D gene, V gene, J gene, clone size, CDR3 DNA, CDR3 protein. The D gene is left open where the match is weak. Some rows mark clone size as missing; the rest say once, few, many or name a class of expanded clone.

-,TRBV20-1,TRBJ1-2,-,TGCAGTGCTAGAAGGTGGGCTAACTATGGCTACACCTTC,CSARRWANYGYTF
TRBD2,TRBV7-3,TRBJ2-2,few,TGTGCCAGCGCGGCGGGGGGTTCCGGGGAGCTGTTTTTT,CASAAGGSGELFF
TRBD2,TRBV5-1,TRBJ2-5,once,TGCGCCAGCAGCCCTCGGGGGGGGTACCAAGAGACCCAGTACTTC,CASSPRGGYQETQYF
-,TRBV21-1,TRBJ2-2,few,TGTGCCAGCAGAGTGAGGAACACCGGGGAGCTGTTTTTT,CASRVRNTGELFF
-,TRBV5-6,TRBJ1-1,few,TGTGCCAGCAGCTTGGCAGCCAGGGAATCCACTGAAGCTTTCTTT,CASSLAARESTEAFF
-,TRBV7-2,TRBJ1-2,few,TGTGCCAGCAGCTTACGGCAGGGGGGCTACACCTTC,CASSLRQGGYTF
-,TRBV6-5,TRBJ2-5,-,TGTGCCAGCAGCCGCCGGAGGGGAGAGACCCAGTACTTC,CASSRRRGETQYF
-,TRBV7-9,TRBJ1-4,-,TGTGCCAGCAGCTCACAGGGAGGCCGTGAAAAACTGTTTTTT,CASSSQGGREKLFF
-,TRBV18,TRBJ2-7,many,TGTGCCAGCTCACCACCGGCCAGGACGTCCTACGAGCAGTACTTC,CASSPPARTSYEQYF
-,TRBV6-6,TRBJ2-5,few,TGTGCCAGCTCAACAGGGTCCGAGACCCAGTACTTC,CASSTGSETQYF
-,TRBV11-2,TRBJ2-6,-,TGTGCCAGCAGCGAGACCCATCTCGACCTGGCGGGGGCCAACGTCCTGACTTTC,CASSETHLDLAGANVLTF
TRBD2,TRBV12-3/TRBV12-4,TRBJ2-3,-,TGTGCCAGTTTTACTAGCGGCACAGATACGCAGTATTTT,CASFTSGTDTQYF
-,TRBV12-3/TRBV12-4,TRBJ1-3,-,TGTGCCAGCAGTGCGTCGGCAGGCGGAAACACCATATATTTT,CASSASAGGNTIYF
-,TRBV18,TRBJ2-5,-,TGTGCCAGCTCACCCTTGAGCCAAGAGACCCAGTACTTC,CASSPLSQETQYF
-,TRBV21-1,TRBJ1-4,-,TGTGCCAGCGCAGGGGCCCCTACTCCTAATGAAAAACTGTTTTTT,CASAGAPTPNEKLFF
TRBD1,TRBV5-1,TRBJ1-6,many,TGCGCCAGCAGGCCGAGGGACAGCGCCTATAATTCACCCCTCCACTTT,CASRPRDSAYNSPLHF
TRBD1,TRBV24-1,TRBJ2-3,-,TGTGCCACCGGACAGGGTAGCACAGATACGCAGTATTTT,CATGQGSTDTQYF
TRBD1,TRBV29-1,TRBJ2-3,-,TGCAGCGTTGAGGGACAGAGCACAGATACGCAGTATTTT,CSVEGQSTDTQYF
-,TRBV7-9,TRBJ2-5,many,TGTGCCAGCAGCTTACAGGGTTTTGGGGAGACCCAGTACTTC,CASSLQGFGETQYF
-,TRBV7-9,TRBJ1-6,-,TGTGCCAGCAGCTTATTCGACAGTGGGTCACCCCTCCACTTT,CASSLFDSGSPLHF
-,TRBV7-6,TRBJ2-7,few,TGTGCCAGCAGCTTATACCAGGGTTCCTACGAGCAGTACTTC,CASSLYQGSYEQYF
-,TRBV24-1,TRBJ2-1,-,TGTGCCACCAGTGATCCTAGGAGGGGGATTGAGCAGTTCTTC,CATSDPRRGIEQFF
-,TRBV12-3/TRBV12-4,TRBJ2-7,few,TGTGCCAGCTCCGCGGACTACGAGCAGTACTTC,CASSADYEQYF
TRBD2,TRBV10-3,TRBJ2-1,few,TGTGCCATCAGTGAGACCGACGGGGGGGCCTACAATGAGCAGTTCTTC,CAISETDGGAYNEQFF
-,TRBV5-1,TRBJ2-5,-,TGCGCCAGCAGCTGGGGAGGGGACATCCAAGAGACCCAGTACTTC,CASSWGGDIQETQYF
-,TRBV25-1,TRBJ2-1,few,TGTGCCAGCAGAAGGAGGGGGGGCCCCTACAATGAGCAGTTCTTC,CASRRRGGPYNEQFF
-,TRBV6-6,TRBJ1-4,-,TGTGCCAGCAGGGAGACAGGCGTTGCAACTAATGAAAAACTGTTTTTT,CASRETGVATNEKLFF
-,TRBV11-2,TRBJ1-6,-,TGTGCCAGCAGCTTGGCTACCAGCTCCTATAATTCACCCCTCCACTTT,CASSLATSSYNSPLHF
TRBD1,TRBV27,TRBJ2-7,many,TGTGCCAGCAGTCTGACAGGGGAGGAGCAGTACTTC,CASSLTGEEQYF
TRBD1,TRBV6-5,TRBJ2-7,-,TGTGCCAGCAGTTTTGGGACAGTCGAGTACGAGCAGTACTTC,CASSFGTVEYEQYF
TRBD2,TRBV20-1,TRBJ2-3,many,TGCAGTGCCGGGACTAGCGGCACAGATACGCAGTATTTT,CSAGTSGTDTQYF